Presented here are 30 T cell receptor beta chains from one specimen sequenced in a study of T-cell reconstitution after alpha-beta-depleted transplantation in children. As it was prepared, the TCRbeta library received unique molecular identifiers. TCRdb used MiXCR to reprocess the PCR reads, holding one entry per CDR3 protein. The table has fewer than 550,000 distinct CDR3 sequences, about 10% seen once. Specimen: PBMCs, mostly from graft donor cells, collected 180 days after TCRalphabeta/CD19-depleted stem cell transplant. The receptors here all came from a female patient aged 2-9 years who had a stem cell transplant for aplastic anemia, so the T cells may come from the graft donor.

The chain joins TRBV7-9 to TRBJ1-1; D remains ambiguous. The V gene lost 7 bases and the J gene lost 2 bases, with 14 bases spanning the gap. This CDR3 has 14 residues. Germline V gene lookup returns CDR1 SEHNR and CDR2 FQNEAQ (reference sequence). CDR3 DNA sequence: TGTGCCAGCAACCTCGTGACGAACAACACTGAAGCTTTCTTT. Translating it yields CASNLVTNNTEAFF.

The chain's CDR3 is CASSVYTGGSRGNTIYF. DNA of the CDR3: TGTGCCAGCAGCGTGTATACAGGGGGGTCGAGAGGAAACACCATATATTTT. The rearrangement joins TRBV5-6 to TRBJ1-3; 8 bases align to TRBD1. In germline, CDR1 is SGHDT, CDR2 YYEEEE. The CDR3 length is 17 residues. V dropped 4 bases and J dropped 4; count of bases not matched to a gene: 13.

This chain uses TRBV5-1 with TRBJ2-1; the D is unclear. CDR3 length: 16 residues. Between the trimmed V and J ends, which lost 1 base and 5 bases, there was a span of 16 bases. Germline CDR1 is SGHRS and CDR2 is YFSETQ. As DNA, the CDR3 is TGCGCCAGCAGCTTGACAAGTCTCGGCTGGGACAATGAGCAGTTCTTC. It yields the protein CASSLTSLGWDNEQFF.

This chain connects TRBV2 to TRBJ2-1; D unresolved. Germline V gives CDR1 SNHLY, CDR2 FYNNEI. Trimming took off 0 bases at V and 0 bases at J, with 15 bases between the two ends. This CDR3 is 18 amino acids long. CDR3 loop: CASSEAVLLAASYNEQFF. In DNA, the CDR3 is TGTGCCAGCAGTGAAGCGGTGTTATTGGCGGCCTCCTACAATGAGCAGTTCTTC. Variable domain in full (rest from reference TRBV2 and TRBJ2-1): EPEVTQTPSHQVTQMGQEVILRCVPISNHLYFYWYRQILGQKVEFLVSFYNNEISEKSEIFDDQFSVERPDGSNFTLKIRSTKLEDSAMYFCASSEAVLLAASYNEQFFGPGTRLTVL.

This chain uses TRBV7-2 with TRBJ1-1, with no clear D. Trimming pared 5 bases from V and 4 bases from J, leaving 8 bases between. The CDR3 spans 12 residues. The germline V gene encodes CDR1 SGHTA and CDR2 FQGNSA. In DNA form, the CDR3 reads TGTGCCAGCAGCCCCTTTCTCACTGAAGCTTTCTTT. This encodes CASSPFLTEAFF.

This clonotype was counted between two and nine times. The chain joins TRBV21-1 to TRBJ1-2; the table calls TRBD1, which could not be checked here. TRBV21-1 constitutes a pseudogene. The CDR3 sequence is 12 residues long. In DNA form, the CDR3 reads TGTGCCAGCAGCTCTCGTCGGGGCGGCTACACCTTC. It specifies CASSSRRGGYTF.

The chain joins TRBV2 to TRBJ2-1; TRBD2 aligns across 11 bases. V was pared by 5 bases and J by 8 bases, with 11 bases of the junction left unmatched. Germline values: CDR1 SNHLY, CDR2 FYNNEI. This CDR3 comprises 16 residues. The CDR3 DNA is TGTGCCAGCAGTCCGAGACGACTAGCGGGAATTGATGAGCAGTTCTTC. This sequence encodes CASSPRRLAGIDEQFF. Looking up the rest from reference TRBV2 and TRBJ2-1 gives the full variable domain: EPEVTQTPSHQVTQMGQEVILRCVPISNHLYFYWYRQILGQKVEFLVSFYNNEISEKSEIFDDQFSVERPDGSNFTLKIRSTKLEDSAMYFCASSPRRLAGIDEQFFGPGTRLTVL.

This chain uses TRBV7-6 with TRBJ2-7, with 7 bases aligning to TRBD1. Looked up from germline, CDR1 is SGHVS and CDR2 is FNYEAQ. The V and J ends lost 3 bases and 4 bases, in that order; junction bases with no gene match: 6. The CDR3 has 14 amino acids. In DNA form, the CDR3 reads TGTGCCAGCAGCTTCGGGACAGAGGGATACGAGCAGTACTTC. Its translation is CASSFGTEGYEQYF.

J is TRBJ2-1 and V is TRBV6-2 or TRBV6-3; 9 bases map to TRBD2. Per the germline V gene, CDR1 is MNHEY and CDR2 is SVGEGT. V dropped 8 bases and J dropped 4; count of bases not matched to a gene: 9. CDR3 length: 15 residues. CDR3 in amino acids: CASQNRAGGYNEQFF. The CDR3 nucleotides read TGTGCCAGCCAAAACAGGGCGGGAGGGTACAATGAGCAGTTCTTC.

The CDR3 coding sequence is TGTGCCAGCAGCCTTGGAGTCGGTGGGGGACGCATGAACACTGAAGCTTTCTTT. It codes for CASSLGVGGGRMNTEAFF. V gene TRBV12-3 or TRBV12-4 combines with J gene TRBJ1-1, with a tentative D call TRBD1 (5 bases). CDR3 length: 18 amino acids. Between the trimmed V and J ends, which lost 6 bases and 0 bases, there was a span of 23 bases.

This clonotype was seen more than once but under ten times. The CDR3: CASRSSGTGGWGYTF. The CDR3 nucleotides are TGTGCCAGCCGTTCTTCCGGGACAGGGGGCTGGGGCTACACCTTC. The chain links TRBV12-3 or TRBV12-4 to TRBJ1-2; 12 bases match TRBD1. V shed 8 bases, J shed 8 bases, and the junction held 12 bases outside the gene matches. This CDR3 region has 15 residues.

CDR3 sequence reads: CASSFAAGLALQETQYF. The CDR3 region has the DNA TGTGCCAGCAGCTTCGCCGCGGGACTAGCACTTCAAGAGACCCAGTACTTC. This chain joins TRBV13 and TRBJ2-5; TRBD2 agrees at 9 bases. J gave up 2 bases and V 3 bases, and 10 bases lay outside the gene matches. The length of the CDR3 is 17 residues. Germline V lookup: CDR1 PRHDT, CDR2 FYEKMQ (reference sequence).

The V and J genes are TRBV19 and TRBJ1-1, with D tentatively TRBD1 (5 bases). Trimming removed 4 bases at V and 0 bases at J, with 9 bases between. CDR1 is LNHDA and CDR2 is SQIVND in the germline V gene (reference sequence). The CDR3 consists of 14 residues. CDR3 in amino acids: CASSTGTVNTEAFF. The CDR3 nucleotides read TGTGCCAGTAGTACAGGGACGGTGAACACTGAAGCTTTCTTT.

This clonotype was found many times. DNA for the CDR3: TGTGCCAGTAGTAGACGCCTGGAAGGGACCCAGTACTTC. It codes for CASSRRLEGTQYF. The chain links TRBV19 to TRBJ2-5, with no clear D. V lost 4 bases, J lost 7 bases, and 13 bases lay in between. CDR3 length: 13 residues. The germline V gene has CDR1 LNHDA and CDR2 SQIVND (reference sequence).

This clonotype was seen repeatedly, ten times or more. V is TRBV5-1 and J is TRBJ2-1, with unresolved D. The ends were cut back, 4 bases at V and 7 bases at J, with 6 bases in the middle. The CDR3 has 11 residues. Germline-derived CDR1 and CDR2 are SGHRS and YFSETQ. This CDR3 reads CASSVLNEQFF. CDR3 nucleotide sequence: TGCGCCAGCAGCGTTTTAAATGAGCAGTTCTTC.

This clonotype was counted ten times or more. The DNA for the CDR3 is TGCGCCAGCAGCTTGGGCCCGGGACTAGCGGCCTACGAGCAGTACTTC. Translating it yields CASSLGPGLAAYEQYF. The rearrangement joins TRBV5-1 to TRBJ2-7; 11 bases align to TRBD2. Germline trimming cut 0 bases from V and 2 bases from J; bases unmatched to any gene: 4. CDR3 size: 16 residues. In germline, CDR1 is SGHRS, CDR2 YFSETQ.

Ten or more counts support this clonotype. CDR3 sequence reads: CSALQGTNYGYTF. CDR3 DNA: TGCAGTGCTTTACAGGGGACTAACTATGGCTACACCTTC. The rearrangement joins TRBV20-1 to TRBJ1-2; TRBD1 matches at 7 bases. V was pared by 5 bases and J by 0 bases, with 3 bases of the junction left unmatched. CDR3 length equals 13 residues. Per the germline V gene, CDR1 is DFQATT and CDR2 is SNEGSKA (reference sequence).

In this sample, this clonotype turned up many times. The chain carries TRBV4-2 and TRBJ1-4; 7 bases are shared with TRBD1. With V trimmed by 4 bases and J by 5 bases, 10 bases remained unmatched. Germline V gene lookup returns CDR1 LGHNA and CDR2 YNFKEQ. The CDR3 has 16 residues. The CDR3 DNA follows: TGTGCCAGCAGCCCAGGGACAGCCGGATTAAATGAAAAACTGTTTTTT. Translating gives CASSPGTAGLNEKLFF.

There are a few counts of this clonotype. The chain recombines TRBV7-9 with TRBJ2-7, with D unresolved. CDR3 size: 14 residues. Germline-derived CDR1 and CDR2 are SEHNR and FQNEAQ (reference sequence). V dropped 8 bases and J dropped 3 bases, with 17 bases sitting between them. The chain's CDR3 is CASADGSFFYEQYV. In DNA form, the CDR3 reads TGTGCCAGCGCAGACGGAAGTTTTTTCTACGAGCAGTACGTC.

This clonotype was counted between two and nine times. The V and J genes are TRBV29-1 and TRBJ2-1, with D possibly being TRBD2 (5 bases). Between the trimmed V and J ends, which lost 5 bases and 2 bases, there was a span of 7 bases. The germline V gene has CDR1 SQVTM and CDR2 ANQGSEA. The CDR3 covers 12 residues. The CDR3 coding sequence is TGCAGCGTTCGCGGGCCCTACAATGAGCAGTTCTTC. Protein product: CSVRGPYNEQFF.

This rearrangement joins TRBV6-2 or TRBV6-3 to TRBJ2-2, with D hard to call. With 6 bases removed from V and 8 bases from J, the gap between germline ends came to 13 bases. This CDR3 is 13 amino acids long. Looked up from germline, CDR1 is MNHEY and CDR2 is SVGEGT. DNA of the CDR3: TGTGCCAGCAGCCACAGTGAGCTAGGGGAGCTGTTTTTT. Amino acid sequence: CASSHSELGELFF.

This clonotype was observed many times. This chain connects TRBV15 to TRBJ2-1, with TRBD2 identical over 8 bases. Germline V gives CDR1 LNHNV, CDR2 YYDKDF (reference sequence). V dropped 3 bases and J dropped 4; count of bases not matched to a gene: 8. CDR3 size: 16 residues. The CDR3 DNA is TGTGCCACCAGCAGGGAAACTAGCGGTTCTTACAATGAGCAGTTCTTC. Translating gives CATSRETSGSYNEQFF. The full variable domain, its missing parts supplied by reference TRBV15 and TRBJ2-1, is DAMVIQNPRYQVTQFGKPVTLSCSQTLNHNVMYWYQQKSSQAPKLLFHYYDKDFNNEADTPDNFQSRRPNTSFCFLDIRSPGLGDTAMYLCATSRETSGSYNEQFFGPGTRLTVL.

This clonotype was found many times. The chain joins TRBV10-3 to TRBJ2-3; D is uncertain. The CDR3 sequence is 13 residues long. With 4 bases removed from V and 5 bases from J, the gap between germline ends came to 10 bases. CDR1 ENHRY and CDR2 SYGVKD come from the germline V gene. CDR3 sequence reads: CAISGVQEDTQYF. The CDR3 DNA follows: TGTGCCATCAGTGGGGTCCAAGAAGATACGCAGTATTTT.

This clonotype was seen a few times. The V gene is TRBV5-1, the J gene TRBJ1-5; the D is unclear. Germline-derived CDR1 and CDR2 are SGHRS and YFSETQ. CDR3 length: 13 residues. The V gene lost 4 bases and the J gene lost 0 bases, with 5 bases spanning the gap. This CDR3 is CASSAHSNQPQHF. The DNA of the CDR3 is TGCGCCAGCAGCGCCCATAGCAATCAGCCCCAGCATTTT.

This clonotype was found a few times. This sequence joins TRBV5-1 and TRBJ2-2; D is possibly TRBD1 (6 bases). The CDR3 is made up of 16 amino acids. V lost 2 bases to trimming and J lost 1 base, with 12 bases between them. Germline V gene lookup returns CDR1 SGHRS and CDR2 YFSETQ. The CDR3 nucleotides read TGCGCCAGCAGCTTAACGGGACATATGAACACCGGGGAGCTGTTTTTT. This translates into CASSLTGHMNTGELFF.

In this sample, this clonotype turned up many times. The chain is built from TRBV29-1 and TRBJ2-3, with TRBD1 matching 9 bases. The V and J ends lost 5 bases and 5 bases, in that order; junction bases with no gene match: 8. Germline assignment: CDR1 SQVTM and CDR2 ANQGSEA. This CDR3 spans 14 amino acids. As DNA, the CDR3 is TGCAGCGTTAAAAGGACAGGGGCCGGAGATACGCAGTATTTT. Amino acids: CSVKRTGAGDTQYF.

This clonotype was seen a handful of times. The chain joins TRBV4-1 to TRBJ2-7, with D unresolved. Between the trimmed V and J ends, which lost 2 bases and 4 bases, there was a span of 12 bases. The CDR3 has 14 amino acids. Germline V gene lookup returns CDR1 MGHRA and CDR2 YSYEKL. The chain's CDR3 is CASSQYQEVYEQYV. In nucleotides, the CDR3 is TGCGCCAGCAGCCAATATCAAGAAGTTTACGAGCAGTACGTC.

The rearrangement links TRBV27 to TRBJ2-1, with D possibly being TRBD1 or TRBD2 (7 bases each). CDR3 length equals 19 residues. Deletions cut 3 bases from V and 0 bases from J, with 21 bases between. Germline CDR1 and CDR2: MNHEY and SMNVEV (reference sequence). The CDR3 here is CASSLRGGGGGDSYNEQFF. CDR3 in DNA: TGTGCCAGCAGTTTGAGGGGAGGGGGCGGGGGAGACTCCTACAATGAGCAGTTCTTC.

V and J are TRBV20-1 and TRBJ2-2; maybe TRBD1 (6 bases). Germline CDR1 DFQATT, CDR2 SNEGSKA (reference sequence). The CDR3 consists of 15 residues. The V end lost 1 base, the J end lost 6 bases, and 15 bases lay between the germline ends. In DNA form, the CDR3 reads TGCAGTGCTAGAGTATCAACAGGGCTTGCCGGGGAGCTGTTTTTT. It specifies CSARVSTGLAGELFF.

This clonotype was seen only once. Germline and junction disagree at one end, which may indicate a read error. This chain uses TRBV20-1 with TRBJ2-1; the D call may be TRBD1 or TRBD2 (6 bases each). The CDR3 length is 17 residues. The germline V gene has CDR1 DFQATT and CDR2 SNEGSKA (reference sequence). The CDR3: CSWGAGHAPGSYNGQFF. In DNA, the CDR3 is TGCAGTTGGGGGGCGGGACATGCCCCAGGCTCCTACAATGGGCAGTTCTTC.